Shown below are 5 T cell receptor beta chains from a single sample sequenced in a study of CD8+ T cells in alopecia areata. The treatment was: oral pan-JAK inhibitor, 5-10 mg twice daily. After isolation, RNA underwent reverse transcription to generate cDNA as the sequencing template. Libraries were prepared by immunoSEQ multiplex PCR; TCRdb keeps only in-frame clonotypes and omits some of them. The sample records about 270,000 clones, 60% being singletons. Sequencing was performed on CD4+ T cells sorted from blood, taken at week 52, from a patient treated with tofacitinib. These receptors all stem from a human donor with alopecia areata.

The rearrangement joins TRBV20-1 to TRBJ2-1, with D possibly being TRBD1 (6 bases). The V end was cut by 4 bases, the J end by 8 bases, with 9 bases between. The CDR3 contains 11 residues. Germline V lookup: CDR1 DFQATT, CDR2 SNEGSKA (reference sequence). The CDR3 nucleotides are TGCAGTGCTACACAGGGCCATGAGCAGTTCTTC. Its protein is CSATQGHEQFF.

The sample holds a few counts of this clone. This sequence joins TRBV5-1 and TRBJ2-7; D may be TRBD2 (5 bases). Germline V CDR1 and CDR2: SGHRS, YFSETQ. CDR3 size: 16 residues. V shed 1 base and J shed 1 base, with 15 bases lying between them. CDR3 coding DNA: TGCGCCAGCAGCTTGACAGTTGGTGGCGGGTCCTACGAGCAGTACTTC. This encodes CASSLTVGGGSYEQYF. Full variable domain (rest looked up from reference TRBV5-1 and TRBJ2-7): KAGVTQTPRYLIKTRGQQVTLSCSPISGHRSVSWYQQTPGQGLQFLFEYFSETQRNKGNFPGRFSGRQFSNSRSEMNVSTLELGDSALYLCASSLTVGGGSYEQYFGPGTRLTVT.

This clone was seen only a few times. This chain links TRBV6-5 with TRBJ2-4; TRBD1 agrees at 11 bases. CDR1 is MNHEY and CDR2 is SVGAGI in the germline V gene. The CDR3 covers 15 residues. Losses at the gene ends were 2 bases for V and 6 bases for J; bases not matched to a gene: 3. The CDR3 loop reads CASSYVGTGGNIQYF. The DNA of the CDR3 is TGTGCCAGCAGTTACGTGGGGACAGGGGGAAACATTCAGTACTTC.

This clone has just one count. The sample carries other DNA sequences with the same CDR3. This rearrangement joins TRBV6-1 to TRBJ2-5; no clear D gene. Trimming removed 3 bases at V and 5 bases at J, with 7 bases between. Looked up from germline, CDR1 is MNHNS and CDR2 is SASEGT. The length of the CDR3 is 12 residues. The CDR3 region has the DNA TGTGCCAGCAGTGAGGCGGTGGAGACCCAGTACTTC. As protein: CASSEAVETQYF.

This clone has only one observation. The DNA for the CDR3 is TGTGCCTGGAGTGTACAGGGAGGCACAGATACGCAGTATTTT. Translating gives CAWSVQGGTDTQYF. The chain joins TRBV30 to TRBJ2-3, with D maybe TRBD1 (6 bases). CDR3 length: 14 residues. CDR1 is GTSNPN and CDR2 is SVGIG in the germline V gene (reference sequence). Trimming left V 0 bases short and J 1 base short, with 8 bases between.